The 29 T cell receptor beta chains presented below share a single source sample, sequenced in a study of CD8 T cells in ankylosing spondylitis (TCRdb year 2017). The library relied on 5' RACE. Sequencing was performed on an Illumina HiSeq 2500. Using fastp trimming at Q25 and MiXCR clonotype assembly, TCRdb reanalyzed the public sequencing data and kept in-frame beta chains. Duplicate CDR3 protein sequences are folded into a single record with the most common DNA and genes. Within this sample are 69,000 or so distinct CDR3 sequences, with roughly 5.2% of them counted one time only. The ten largest clones represent 2.2% of the sample. Sequenced: blood, either unsorted or a sorted T cell fraction (not recorded which). The source is a male donor with ankylosing spondylitis or in good health (not recorded which).

Many counts were recorded for this clonotype. The genes are TRBV5-1 and TRBJ2-7; 8 bases map to TRBD1. Germline V gives CDR1 SGHRS, CDR2 YFSETQ. This CDR3 has 13 amino acids. With 7 bases clipped from V and 6 bases from J, the junction kept 9 bases outside the gene matches. DNA of the CDR3: TGCGCCAGCCAACAGGCAGGGGGCGTCGAGCAGTACTTC. Residues: CASQQAGGVEQYF.

This clonotype was seen ten or more times. The chain has TRBV18 and TRBJ1-5; a possible D gene is TRBD1 (5 bases). The CDR3 is 15 residues long. CDR1 is KGHSH, CDR2 LQKENI, per germline. V was shortened by 6 bases and J by 7 bases, with 19 bases between the two germline ends. For the CDR3, the DNA is TGTGCCAGCTCCTGGACTAGGACATCCGAACAGCCCCAGCATTTT. It translates to CASSWTRTSEQPQHF.

The table lists this clonotype with many counts. V usage is TRBV5-1 and J usage is TRBJ2-7; TRBD2 matches at 7 bases. Germline lookup yields CDR1 SGHRS and CDR2 YFSETQ. Germline trimming cut 4 bases from V and 0 bases from J; bases unmatched to any gene: 4. CDR3 length: 14 residues. The CDR3 DNA follows: TGCGCCAGCAGCCCGGGAGGTCGCTCCTACGAGCAGTACTTC. Translated, it gives CASSPGGRSYEQYF.

This clonotype was seen ten or more times. The chain couples TRBV14 to TRBJ1-1, with D maybe TRBD1 (6 bases). The CDR3 covers 14 residues. Germline CDR1 SGHDN, CDR2 FVKESK. V gave up 4 bases and J gave up 1 base, with 10 bases separating them. The CDR3 protein is CASSPGQKNTEAFF. CDR3 in DNA: TGTGCCAGCAGCCCCGGACAGAAGAACACTGAAGCTTTCTTT.

This clonotype was counted many times. V gene TRBV18 combines with J gene TRBJ2-2, with TRBD2 identical over 13 bases. The CDR3 is made up of 16 amino acids. From germline, CDR1 is KGHSH and CDR2 LQKENI. Trimming removed 2 bases from V and 9 bases from J; junction bases left unmatched: 6. The CDR3 region is CASSPTGTSGDRELFF. In DNA form, the CDR3 reads TGTGCCAGCTCACCAACCGGGACTAGCGGGGATCGGGAGCTGTTTTTT. Using reference TRBV18 and TRBJ2-2 for the parts outside the CDR3, the full variable domain is NAGVMQNPRHLVRRRGQEARLRCSPMKGHSHVYWYRQLPEEGLKFMVYLQKENIIDESGMPKERFSAEFPKEGPSILRIQQVVRGDSAAYFCASSPTGTSGDRELFFGEGSRLTVL.

Ten or more counts support this clonotype. The V gene is TRBV30, the J gene TRBJ2-1; unclear D gene. Germline loops: CDR1 GTSNPN, CDR2 SVGIG (reference sequence). The CDR3 contains 12 residues. V was pared by 0 bases and J by 7 bases, with 7 bases between. CDR3 sequence reads: CAWSVQPNEQFF. In nucleotides, the CDR3 is TGTGCCTGGAGTGTCCAGCCGAATGAGCAGTTCTTC.

This clonotype has ten or more counts. This chain uses TRBV2 with TRBJ2-7; D not certain. Germline CDR1 SNHLY, CDR2 FYNNEI. Trimming stripped 2 bases from V and 0 bases from J, with 8 bases between. CDR3 size: 14 residues. This CDR3 reads CASSELGSSYEQYF. CDR3 in DNA: TGTGCCAGCAGTGAACTTGGCAGCTCCTACGAGCAGTACTTC. Full variable domain (remainder filled in from reference TRBV2 and TRBJ2-7): EPEVTQTPSHQVTQMGQEVILRCVPISNHLYFYWYRQILGQKVEFLVSFYNNEISEKSEIFDDQFSVERPDGSNFTLKIRSTKLEDSAMYFCASSELGSSYEQYFGPGTRLTVT.

There are many counts of this clonotype. The chain uses TRBV20-1 and TRBJ2-3; maybe TRBD1 (8 bases). This CDR3 is built from 10 residues. V gave up 8 bases and J gave up 12 bases, with 15 bases separating them. Per germline, CDR1 DFQATT and CDR2 SNEGSKA (reference sequence). CDR3 nucleotide sequence: TGCAGTACAGGGGGGGCCAGACAGTATTTT. It is translated as CSTGGARQYF.

This clonotype was seen at least ten times. The CDR3: CAWGKQGPTVKGADTQYF. CDR3 nucleotide sequence: TGTGCCTGGGGCAAACAGGGGCCCACCGTCAAAGGAGCAGATACGCAGTATTTT. The J gene is TRBJ2-3, the V gene TRBV30, with 7 nucleotides matching TRBD1. The CDR3 is made up of 18 amino acids. CDR1 is GTSNPN and CDR2 is SVGIG in the germline V gene (reference sequence). J was trimmed by 4 bases and V by 5 bases; bases with no gene match: 21.

This clonotype was counted at least ten times. The V call is TRBV2, the J call TRBJ1-1, with D maybe TRBD1 (6 bases). Germline lookup yields CDR1 SNHLY and CDR2 FYNNEI. Trimming stripped 2 bases from V and 0 bases from J, with 7 bases between. CDR3 length: 14 amino acids. CDR3 coding DNA: TGTGCCAGCAGTGAACAGGGGATGAACACTGAAGCTTTCTTT. This translates into CASSEQGMNTEAFF. Full variable domain (missing parts from reference TRBV2 and TRBJ1-1): EPEVTQTPSHQVTQMGQEVILRCVPISNHLYFYWYRQILGQKVEFLVSFYNNEISEKSEIFDDQFSVERPDGSNFTLKIRSTKLEDSAMYFCASSEQGMNTEAFFGQGTRLTVV.

The table lists this clonotype with many counts. J is TRBJ2-7 and V is TRBV5-1, with a weak D call TRBD2 (5 bases). The V gene's germline CDR1 is SGHRS and CDR2 YFSETQ. This CDR3 is 14 amino acids long. Trimming left V 0 bases short and J 3 bases short, with 10 bases between. CDR3 amino acids: CASSLEGGLYEQYF. DNA for the CDR3: TGCGCCAGCAGCTTGGAGGGCGGACTCTACGAGCAGTACTTC.

In its sample, this clonotype was seen many times. The chain links TRBV29-1 to TRBJ2-3; 11 positions match TRBD2. The CDR3 consists of 16 residues. V dropped 5 bases and J dropped 4; count of bases not matched to a gene: 11. Per the germline V gene, CDR1 is SQVTM and CDR2 is ANQGSEA. CDR3 nucleotide sequence: TGCAGCGTTCCATCGGCGACTAGCGGGGACGCAGATACGCAGTATTTT. It is translated as CSVPSATSGDADTQYF.

This clonotype occurred many times. The chain combines TRBV6-1 with TRBJ1-2, with a tentative D call TRBD1 (5 bases). Germline V gives CDR1 MNHNS, CDR2 SASEGT. The CDR3 spans 14 residues. Trimming pared 7 bases from V and 2 bases from J, leaving 14 bases between. DNA of the CDR3: TGTGCCAGCAAGACACAGGTGGCGAACTATGGCTACACCTTC. This gives the protein CASKTQVANYGYTF.

This clonotype was detected many times. V is TRBV20-1 and J is TRBJ2-7; possibly TRBD1 or TRBD2 for D (5 bases each). CDR1 is DFQATT and CDR2 is SNEGSKA in the germline V gene (reference sequence). The CDR3 sequence is 14 residues long. The V and J ends lost 1 base and 2 bases respectively, with 12 bases between them. The CDR3 DNA follows: TGCAGTGCTAGAGGGGGGAGAGATCCCTACGAGCAGTACTTC. Protein: CSARGGRDPYEQYF.

In its sample, this clonotype was seen many times. The chain recombines TRBV12-3 or TRBV12-4 with TRBJ2-1; 16 nucleotides align to TRBD2. CDR3 length equals 15 residues. J lost 10 bases, V lost 6 bases, and 6 bases had no gene match. The CDR3 DNA is TGTGCCAGCAGCGCCGGGACTAGCGGGGGGGGGGAGCAGTTCTTC. Translating it yields CASSAGTSGGGEQFF.

This clonotype was detected ten times or more. This chain uses TRBV28 with TRBJ2-2; possibly TRBD2 for D (6 bases). Germline V lookup: CDR1 MDHEN, CDR2 SYDVKM. The V and J ends lost 7 bases and 5 bases respectively, with 14 bases between them. This CDR3 region has 14 residues. CDR3 sequence: CASISGTLTGELFF. CDR3 DNA: TGTGCCAGCATCTCCGGGACTCTTACCGGGGAGCTGTTTTTT.

This clonotype showed up many times. This sequence joins TRBV4-2 and TRBJ2-3, with D maybe TRBD1 (5 bases). The CDR3 covers 17 residues. Trimming stripped 0 bases from V and 5 bases from J, with 18 bases between. CDR1 and CDR2 from the germline V gene are LGHNA and YNFKEQ. This CDR3 reads CASSQEGASYLEDTQYF. The CDR3 region has the DNA TGTGCCAGCAGCCAAGAAGGGGCCTCCTACCTGGAAGATACGCAGTATTTT.

The table lists this clonotype with many counts. This rearrangement joins TRBV6-5 to TRBJ1-6; 9 positions agree with TRBD1. This CDR3 is 14 amino acids long. Trimming took 7 bases from V and 7 from J; bases not matched to a gene: 5. Germline V gene lookup returns CDR1 MNHEY and CDR2 SVGAGI. The CDR3 region has the DNA TGTGCCAGCACCACGGACAGGGGAAATTCACCCCTCCACTTT. It encodes CASTTDRGNSPLHF.

This clonotype was seen ten or more times. The chain joins TRBV4-1 to TRBJ2-5, with D uncertain. CDR1 and CDR2 (germline): MGHRA, YSYEKL. This CDR3 contains 15 residues. Trimming stripped 6 bases from V and 5 bases from J, with 19 bases between. CDR3 loop: CASSESTYPGETQYF. CDR3 coding DNA: TGCGCCAGCAGTGAATCGACTTACCCCGGGGAGACCCAGTACTTC.

This clonotype appeared many times. The V gene is TRBV20-1, the J gene TRBJ2-3, with TRBD1 matching over 8 bases. The V gene's germline CDR1 is DFQATT and CDR2 SNEGSKA (reference sequence). The CDR3 contains 14 residues. V shed 0 bases and J 3 bases; nucleotides not matched to a gene: 2. The CDR3 loop is CSARDRDRTDTQYF. CDR3 DNA sequence: TGCAGTGCTAGAGATCGGGACAGGACAGATACGCAGTATTTT.

This clonotype was recorded at least ten times. This chain links TRBV5-1 with TRBJ2-1; no firm D call. Germline lookup yields CDR1 SGHRS and CDR2 YFSETQ. CDR3 size: 14 residues. Trimming cost V 0 bases and J 7 bases, with 11 bases left between them. CDR3 amino acids: CASSLVVSPNEQFF. CDR3 bases: TGCGCCAGCAGCTTGGTTGTCTCCCCTAATGAGCAGTTCTTC.

This clonotype was seen ten or more times. The chain uses TRBV12-3 or TRBV12-4 and TRBJ2-7; 7 nucleotides align to TRBD1. Losses at the gene ends were 5 bases for V and 0 bases for J; bases not matched to a gene: 7. The CDR3 extends over 15 amino acids. The CDR3 DNA sequence: TGTGCCAGCAGTCCCCCGACAGGGAGCTCCTACGAGCAGTACTTC. It specifies CASSPPTGSSYEQYF.

This clonotype has ten or more counts. This sequence joins TRBV10-3 and TRBJ2-7; the D gene could be TRBD1 or TRBD2 (7 bases each). The CDR3 covers 18 residues. Trimming took 3 bases from V and 5 from J, leaving 26 bases between them. From germline, CDR1 is ENHRY and CDR2 SYGVKD. The CDR3 coding sequence is TGTGCCATCAGTGATCTGGCGGGGGAAGACAGGGCGGGCCACGAGCAGTACTTC. Amino acid sequence: CAISDLAGEDRAGHEQYF.

This clonotype was detected many times. This chain connects TRBV9 to TRBJ2-7; possible D gene TRBD1, 6 bases. The CDR3 consists of 15 residues. Germline V lookup: CDR1 SGDLS, CDR2 YYNGEE. V was clipped by 4 bases and J by 2 bases, with 16 bases between them. This CDR3 is CASSRGLDRTYEQYF. The CDR3 DNA is TGTGCCAGCAGCAGGGGCTTAGACAGGACCTACGAGCAGTACTTC.

About this clonotype itself: A read error may explain this, as a much larger clone is one base away. This sequence joins TRBV5-1 and TRBJ1-2, with D possibly being TRBD1 (5 bases). Germline V gene sequence: CDR1 SGHRS, CDR2 YFSETQ. The CDR3 contains 15 residues. CDR3 sequence reads: CASPNRDPVGYAYTF. CDR3 DNA sequence: TGCGCCAGCCCAAACCGGGACCCTGTGGGCTATGCCTACACCTTC.

This clonotype was picked up many times. The V gene is TRBV20-1, the J gene TRBJ2-3; D is uncertain. The V end was cut by 3 bases, the J end by 4 bases, with 14 bases between. The germline gives CDR1 DFQATT, CDR2 SNEGSKA (reference sequence). The length of the CDR3 is 14 residues. The CDR3 loop is CSARESHRADTQYF. The CDR3 bases are TGCAGTGCTAGGGAATCCCATCGCGCAGATACGCAGTATTTT.

The chain uses TRBV7-9 and TRBJ2-1; perhaps TRBD2 as D (7 bases). CDR1 is SEHNR, CDR2 FQNEAQ, per germline (reference sequence). CDR3 size: 13 residues. The germline V and J ends were trimmed by 1 base and 14 bases, with 15 bases remaining between them. The CDR3 loop reads CASSLGGLGGEFF. The CDR3 DNA follows: TGTGCCAGCAGCTTAGGTGGACTAGGGGGTGAGTTCTTC.

In its sample, this clonotype was seen many times. This chain connects TRBV29-1 to TRBJ1-2, with 7 bases lining up with TRBD1. The CDR3 sequence is 14 residues long. Germline V gene data show CDR1 as SQVTM and CDR2 as ANQGSEA. Germline trimming cut 6 bases from V and 8 bases from J; bases unmatched to any gene: 15. The CDR3 DNA reads TGCAGCGTAACAGGGGTAGGCGCCGTTACGGGCTACACCTTC. The encoded protein is CSVTGVGAVTGYTF.

This clonotype was detected ten times or more. The DNA of the CDR3 is TGCGCCAGCAGCCATACCAGCGGGGGGGCCCTGAATGAGCAGTTCTTC. This encodes CASSHTSGGALNEQFF. The chain links TRBV4-1 to TRBJ2-1; 10 bases map to TRBD2. This CDR3 comprises 16 residues. Unmatched junction bases numbered 9, after V lost 3 bases and J lost 7 bases. Germline assignment: CDR1 MGHRA and CDR2 YSYEKL.